Described below is a single TCR beta chain sequence and its context. Its antigen is unidentified. The protocol was immunoSEQ multiplex PCR, while the TCRdb copy is restricted to in-frame clones and leaves out a portion. The sample shows some 130,000 clones, just under 95% of them seen only once. This entry comes from a study of T cell responses to AZD1222 COVID-19 vaccine. General study results and limits: The breadth and depth of Spike-specific TCRs increased once two AZD1222 doses had been given. Mapped onto spike, vaccine-associated CD4 TCRs spanned it and were dominant at 160-218 and 743-854.

V lost 0 bases to trimming and J lost 7 bases, with 18 bases between them. CDR1 is GTSNPN, CDR2 SVGIG, per germline (reference sequence). The CDR3 covers 15 residues. The sequencing here drew on peripheral blood, taken 28 days after the second AZD1222 dose. This sequence originates from an adult who received the AZD1222 COVID-19 vaccine. The genes are TRBV30 and TRBJ1-2; possibly TRBD1 for D (6 bases). The CDR3, as DNA: TGTGCCTGGAGTGTTCGGGGGGCGCGTTTGAGTGGCTACACCTTC. Its translation is CAWSVRGARLSGYTF.